This entry is about one T cell receptor beta chain. The germline V and J ends were trimmed by 4 bases and 5 bases, with 9 bases remaining between them. The CDR3 consists of 13 residues. Per germline, CDR1 PRHDT and CDR2 FYEKMQ (reference sequence). Only in-frame clones appear in the TCRdb table, and some are missing; sequencing was by immunoSEQ multiplex PCR. The profile covers around 2,000,000 clones, with about 95% appearing a single time and roughly 1% taken by the ten largest. These data originate in a study of shared clonotypes between healthy human individuals. Terminally differentiated effector memory CD45RA+ cells were excluded from the naive CD8 cells, which were CD45RO-negative and positively selected for CCR7.

The J gene is TRBJ2-1, the V gene TRBV13; D is possibly TRBD1 or TRBD2 (5 bases each). Source material: naive CD8+ T cells sorted from blood. The TCR sequence derives from a man between 18 and 35 years old in good health. The CDR3 DNA is TGTGCCAGCAGCTCCGGGACCAACAATGAGCAGTTCTTC. It encodes CASSSGTNNEQFF. The whole variable domain, remainder taken from reference TRBV13 and TRBJ2-1, is AAGVIQSPRHLIKEKRETATLKCYPIPRHDTVYWYQQGPGQDPQFLISFYEKMQSDKGSIPDRFSAQQFSDYHSELNMSSLELGDSALYFCASSSGTNNEQFFGPGTRLTVL.